This T cell receptor (beta chain) was observed in a study of tumor-infiltrating lymphocytes in primary liver carcinoma. Study overall: Patients included men and women of 30 to 69 years. General study results and limits: When set against blood, tumors had a significantly higher top-250-clone fraction (p = 0.039).

Germline CDR1 is MDHEN and CDR2 is SYDVKM. The junction had 9 bases not matched to a gene; V was cut back by 7 bases and J by 3 bases. The CDR3 totals 14 residues. Extraction of RNA together with DNA used about 20-34 mg of unsorted bulk tissue. This clonotype showed up many times. Its antigen remains unidentified. A constant-region primer served to make TCR beta cDNA from about 500 ng total RNA. Nested multiplex PCR, run for three rounds with slightly modified ARM-PCR, yielded TCR beta libraries. For around 11 cycles apiece, the opening two PCR rounds ran with TRBV1-TRBV30 forward primers and a C-beta reverse primer. TCRdb re-derived calls from the multiplex PCR reads in MiXCR, one entry per CDR3 protein. The sample includes 20,000 to 25,000 distinct CDR3 sequences, about three quarters of them seen just once.

V and J are TRBV28 and TRBJ2-7, with 7 positions matching TRBD1. The sample was liver tumor tissue from sampling region 1. Subset: tumor region T1, superior pole. The sequence was collected from a young woman with primary liver carcinoma and hepatitis B virus infection. This CDR3 is CASTKGAGGYEQYF. For the CDR3, the DNA is TGTGCCAGCACCAAGGGGGCAGGGGGCTACGAGCAGTACTTC.